This paragraph covers one T cell receptor (beta chain) sequence. The sample comes from a study of cytomegalovirus exposure and HLA in healthy donors. Study-wide background: Within an early data release were about 80 million unique TCRs drawn from HLA-typed donors.

The CDR3 extends over 14 amino acids. Germline assignment: CDR1 SGDLS and CDR2 YYNGEE. Trimming removed 4 bases from V and 0 bases from J, with 10 bases in between. Researchers ran the PCR with 60 Vbeta and 13 Jbeta primers. Sequencing was performed with immunoSEQ multiplex PCR; in TCRdb, only in-frame clones are kept and a portion is missing. This sample has 150,000 to 180,000 clones, with approximately 74% found just once. This receptor was taken from a man aged 18 to 30 in good health and CMV-seronegative. Sequenced input: PBMCs. The chain links TRBV9 to TRBJ1-1; a weak D match, TRBD1 (5 bases). The CDR3 DNA reads TGTGCCAGCAGCCTTCGACAGCTGAACACTGAAGCTTTCTTT. Residues: CASSLRQLNTEAFF. Based on the CDR3 plus reference TRBV9 and TRBJ1-1, the full variable domain is DSGVTQTPKHLITATGQRVTLRCSPRSGDLSVYWYQQSLDQGLQFLIQYYNGEERAKGNILERFSAQQFPDLHSELNLSSLELGDSALYFCASSLRQLNTEAFFGQGTRLTVV.